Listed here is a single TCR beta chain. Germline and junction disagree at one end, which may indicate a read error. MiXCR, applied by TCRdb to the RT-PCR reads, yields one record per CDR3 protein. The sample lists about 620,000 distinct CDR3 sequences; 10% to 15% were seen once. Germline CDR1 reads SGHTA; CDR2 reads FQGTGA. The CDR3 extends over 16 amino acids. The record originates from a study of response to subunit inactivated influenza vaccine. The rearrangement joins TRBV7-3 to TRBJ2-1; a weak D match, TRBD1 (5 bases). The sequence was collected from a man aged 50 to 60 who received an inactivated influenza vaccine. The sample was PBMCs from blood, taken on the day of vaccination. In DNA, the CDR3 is TGTACCAGCAGCCCCCGAGGTGGGGCCTCCTACAATGAGCAGTTCTTC. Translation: CTSSPRGGASYNEQFF.